Following are 20 T cell receptor beta chains from one sample sequenced in a study of OX40 agonist ivuxolimab in advanced cancers. Some clones are missing from TCRdb's copy, which holds only in-frame ones; the method was immunoSEQ multiplex PCR. The top ten clones hold 1.3% of a sample with about 75,000 clones, 87% of them seen once. This material consisted of CD4+ or CD8+ T cells sorted from blood, taken in a trial of the OX40 agonist ivuxolimab. These receptor sequences come from an adult with an advanced solid tumor such as melanoma, head and neck, liver or kidney cancer.

The chain links TRBV10-1 to TRBJ2-5; 7 bases agree with TRBD2. Trimming at V came to 3 bases and at J to 7 bases, leaving 2 bases not matched to a gene. This CDR3 region has 12 residues. CDR1 is WNHNN and CDR2 is SYGVQD in the germline V gene (reference sequence). The CDR3 bases are TGCGCCAGCAGTGAAGGGGAGGGGACCCAGTACTTC. This sequence encodes CASSEGEGTQYF.

The V and J genes are TRBV11-3 and TRBJ2-6, with 7 bases lining up with TRBD2. Germline CDR1 is SGHNT and CDR2 is YENEEA. The CDR3 extends over 17 amino acids. V gave up 5 bases and J gave up 4 bases; unmatched junction bases: 11. Here the CDR3 DNA reads TGTGCCAGCAGCCCGAGGGAGGGTTCGCCCGGGGCCAACGTCCTGACTTTC. This sequence encodes CASSPREGSPGANVLTF. The full variable domain, rest sourced from reference TRBV11-3 and TRBJ2-6, is EAGVVQSPRYKIIEKKQPVAFWCNPISGHNTLYWYLQNLGQGPELLIRYENEEAVDDSQLPKDRFSAERLKGVDSTLKIQPAELGDSAVYLCASSPREGSPGANVLTFGAGSRLTVL.

This chain connects TRBV19 to TRBJ1-6, with a weak D call TRBD1 (5 bases). V gave up 5 bases and J gave up 11 bases, with 10 bases separating them. The length of the CDR3 is 12 residues. CDR1 is LNHDA, CDR2 SQIVND, per germline (reference sequence). The CDR3 is CASSSRVPPLHF. CDR3 in DNA: TGTGCCAGTAGTTCCAGGGTACCACCCCTCCACTTT.

The chain joins TRBV20-1 to TRBJ2-7; D is ambiguous. CDR3 length equals 11 residues. The V gene's germline CDR1 is DFQATT and CDR2 SNEGSKA (reference sequence). V lost 6 bases and J lost 2, with 8 bases in between. CDR3 coding DNA: TGCAGTGCCGCAAGGGCCTACGAGCAGTACTTC. This codes for CSAARAYEQYF.

The chain joins TRBV19 to TRBJ2-7, with TRBD1 as a possible D gene (6 bases). The CDR3 loop spans 14 amino acids. Trimming cost V 3 bases and J 5 bases, with 14 bases left between them. The germline CDR1 and CDR2 sequences are LNHDA and SQIVND (reference sequence). CDR3 residues: CASSIRTGIDEQYF. Here the CDR3 DNA reads TGTGCCAGTAGTATTAGAACAGGGATCGACGAGCAGTACTTC.

The J gene is TRBJ1-3, the V gene TRBV20-1; 7 nucleotides match TRBD1. Germline CDR1 and CDR2: DFQATT and SNEGSKA (reference sequence). This CDR3 is 11 amino acids long. The DNA for the CDR3 is TGCAGCGGACAGGAGGGAAACACCATATATTTT. Translating it yields CSGQEGNTIYF.

The J gene is TRBJ1-1, the V gene TRBV7-2, with D hard to call. CDR1 and CDR2 (germline): SGHTA, FQGNSA. V lost 1 base, J lost 5 bases, and 8 bases lay in between. This CDR3 is built from 13 residues. The CDR3 loop is CASSLDPTTEAFF. CDR3 sequence (DNA): TGTGCCAGCAGCTTAGATCCGACGACTGAAGCTTTCTTT.

V usage is TRBV11-3 and J usage is TRBJ2-3, with 8 bases fitting TRBD1. J lost 9 bases, V lost 1 base, and 6 bases had no gene match. The CDR3 sequence is 14 residues long. CDR1 SGHNT and CDR2 YENEEA come from the germline V gene. CDR3 sequence: CASSLGTGSGTQYF. The CDR3 nucleotides read TGTGCCAGCAGCTTAGGGACAGGGTCAGGGACGCAGTATTTT.

This clone was recorded a few times. The gene calls are TRBV30 and TRBJ1-2; tentatively, D is TRBD1 (6 bases). Germline CDR1 GTSNPN, CDR2 SVGIG (reference sequence). V was trimmed by 3 bases and J by 3 bases, leaving 14 bases between them. The CDR3 contains 14 residues. The CDR3 coding sequence is TGTGCCTGGAGGCAGACAGGAGGGTACTATGGCTACACCTTC. This gives the protein CAWRQTGGYYGYTF. Full variable domain (missing parts from reference TRBV30 and TRBJ1-2): SQTIHQWPATLVQPVGSPLSLECTVEGTSNPNLYWYRQAAGRGLQLLFYSVGIGQISSEVPQNLSASRPQDRQFILSSKKLLLSDSGFYLCAWRQTGGYYGYTFGSGTRLTVV.

The sample holds one count of this clone. The CDR3 DNA follows: TGCGCCAGCAGCTTCGGCGGGGGCCCCTACAATGAGCAGTTCTTC. It encodes CASSFGGGPYNEQFF. This sequence joins TRBV5-1 and TRBJ2-1; D may be TRBD2 (7 bases). Germline lookup yields CDR1 SGHRS and CDR2 YFSETQ. Trimming took off 2 bases at V and 2 bases at J, with 11 bases between the two ends. This CDR3 is 15 amino acids long.

The chain combines TRBV5-6 with TRBJ2-2; D possibly corresponds to TRBD2 (6 bases). The CDR3 is 14 amino acids. Germline V lookup: CDR1 SGHDT, CDR2 YYEEEE. V lost 4 bases and J 6 bases, leaving 13 bases between the germline ends. The CDR3 is CASSLLGRPGELFF. The DNA for the CDR3 is TGTGCCAGCAGCCTCTTGGGGAGGCCCGGGGAGCTGTTTTTT.

This clone has only one observation. This chain joins TRBV28 and TRBJ2-1; D is unresolved. The germline CDR1 and CDR2 sequences are MDHEN and SYDVKM. V was trimmed by 2 bases and J by 6 bases, leaving 14 bases between them. The CDR3 length is 15 residues. DNA of the CDR3: TGTGCCAGCAGTTTAGAGCCTAGTATACGCAATGAGCAGTTCTTC. Amino acid sequence: CASSLEPSIRNEQFF.

A remark on this clone: One junction end disagrees with the germline gene, perhaps due to a read error. This chain's CDR3 is CASSPGQGVGEQYF. DNA for the CDR3: TGTGCTAGCAGCCCGGGACAGGGGGTGGGCGAGCAGTACTTC. This rearrangement joins TRBV7-7 to TRBJ2-7; TRBD1 aligns across 11 bases. Germline V CDR1 and CDR2: SSHAT, FNYEAQ (reference sequence). The CDR3 totals 14 residues.

J is TRBJ2-3 and V is TRBV2; TRBD1 agrees at 10 bases. V gave up 8 bases and J gave up 2 bases; unmatched junction bases: 1. The CDR3 totals 13 residues. Looked up from germline, CDR1 is SNHLY and CDR2 is FYNNEI. The CDR3 DNA reads TGTGCCAGCGGACAGGGGGTCACAGATACGCAGTATTTT. Amino acid sequence: CASGQGVTDTQYF.

V gene TRBV6-1 combines with J gene TRBJ2-3; 9 nucleotides align to TRBD1. Looked up from germline, CDR1 is MNHNS and CDR2 is SASEGT. This CDR3 comprises 15 residues. After removal of 4 bases from V and 6 bases from J, the junction contained 8 bases not matched to a gene. CDR3 DNA: TGTGCCAGCAGTGCGTACGGGACAGGGACCGATACGCAGTATTTT. Translation gives CASSAYGTGTDTQYF.

The chain is built from TRBV18 and TRBJ2-3; D unclear. The germline CDR1 and CDR2 sequences are KGHSH and LQKENI. This CDR3 is 14 amino acids long. V was pared by 3 bases and J by 0 bases, with 7 bases between. CDR3 residues: CASSPMASTDTQYF. The CDR3 region has the DNA TGTGCCAGCTCACCCATGGCTAGCACAGATACGCAGTATTTT.

The chain combines TRBV19 with TRBJ1-4; possibly TRBD1 for D (5 bases). In germline, CDR1 is LNHDA, CDR2 SQIVND (reference sequence). V lost 4 bases and J lost 10, with 13 bases in between. CDR3 length: 13 residues. Written as DNA, the CDR3 is TGTGCCAGTAGTACAGGGTCGGATGGAAAACTGTTTTTT. This gives the protein CASSTGSDGKLFF.

V usage is TRBV30 and J usage is TRBJ1-1; unclear D gene. This CDR3 has 13 residues. Germline loops: CDR1 GTSNPN, CDR2 SVGIG (reference sequence). Trimming shortened V by 0 bases and J by 3 bases, and 8 bases separated the two germline ends. The DNA for the CDR3 is TGTGCCTGGAGTGTACGAAGGGACACTGAAGCTTTCTTT. Its translation is CAWSVRRDTEAFF.

V is TRBV6-1 and J is TRBJ2-7; 15 bases are a match to TRBD2. The CDR3 runs to 16 residues. The germline V gene has CDR1 MNHNS and CDR2 SASEGT. V lost 0 bases and J lost 4; bases outside the gene matches: 1. The CDR3: CASSEAGTSGRYEQYF. The CDR3 bases are TGTGCCAGCAGTGAAGCAGGGACTAGCGGGAGGTACGAGCAGTACTTC.

The rearrangement joins TRBV10-3 to TRBJ1-3, with unresolved D. The CDR3 is 12 residues long. CDR1 is ENHRY, CDR2 SYGVKD, per germline. Between the trimmed V and J ends, which lost 4 bases and 5 bases, there was a span of 6 bases. The CDR3 DNA is TGTGCCATCAGTGGACTAAGAAACACCATATATTTT. Its translation is CAISGLRNTIYF.